The sequence of this T cell receptor beta chain was determined in a study of T-cell reconstitution after alpha-beta-depleted transplantation in children. Study-wide findings and caveats: Diversity of TCRbeta at day 60 was high in some patients, arising from surviving recipient T cells and thymic progenitors. Where alpha-beta T cells came from about two months after transplant was reportedly several hundred expanded graft clones. From newly produced T cells came most of the T-cell counts and diversity one year after transplant.

Germline CDR1 reads MNHEY; CDR2 reads SVGAGI. V was clipped by 5 bases and J by 3 bases, with 14 bases between them. This CDR3 spans 15 amino acids. Note on this clonotype: Its target is not known.

Using unique molecular identifiers, the investigators prepared the TCRbeta library. TCRdb reprocessed the PCR reads with MiXCR, giving one entry per CDR3 protein. The sample gives 500,000 to 750,000 distinct CDR3 sequences, roughly a quarter of which show up once; around a third is in the top ten. Sequenced here: PBMCs, sampled before TCRalphabeta/CD19-depleted stem cell transplant. The chain links TRBV6-5 to TRBJ2-4; possibly TRBD2 for D (5 bases). The TCR sequence derives from a boy younger than two with Wiskott-Aldrich syndrome, due to receive a stem cell transplant. CDR3 protein: CASSHTGYGKNIQYF. The CDR3 DNA reads as TGTGCCAGCAGTCACACGGGGTATGGCAAAAACATTCAGTACTTC.